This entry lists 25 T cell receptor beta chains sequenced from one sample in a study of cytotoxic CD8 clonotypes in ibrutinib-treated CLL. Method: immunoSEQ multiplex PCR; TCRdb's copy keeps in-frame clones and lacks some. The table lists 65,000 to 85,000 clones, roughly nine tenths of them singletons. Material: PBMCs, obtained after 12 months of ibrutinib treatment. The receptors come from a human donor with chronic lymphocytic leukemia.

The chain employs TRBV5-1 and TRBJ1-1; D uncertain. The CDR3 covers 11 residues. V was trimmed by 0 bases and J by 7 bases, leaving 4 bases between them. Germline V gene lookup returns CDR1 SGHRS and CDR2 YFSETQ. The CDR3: CASSLDGEAFF. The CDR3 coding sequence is TGCGCCAGCAGCTTGGACGGTGAAGCTTTCTTT.

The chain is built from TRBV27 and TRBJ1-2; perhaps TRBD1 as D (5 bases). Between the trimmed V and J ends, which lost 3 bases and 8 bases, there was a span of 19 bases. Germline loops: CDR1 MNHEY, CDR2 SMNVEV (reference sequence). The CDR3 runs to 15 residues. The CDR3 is CASSLSWGGGTGYTF. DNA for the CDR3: TGTGCCAGCAGTTTGTCATGGGGCGGGGGAACGGGCTACACCTTC.

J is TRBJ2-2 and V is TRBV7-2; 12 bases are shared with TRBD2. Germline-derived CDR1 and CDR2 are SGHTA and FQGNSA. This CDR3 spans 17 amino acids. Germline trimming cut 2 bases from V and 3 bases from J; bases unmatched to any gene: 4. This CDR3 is CASSLPGLAGYTGELFF. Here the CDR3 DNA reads TGTGCCAGCAGCTTACCCGGACTAGCGGGATACACCGGGGAGCTGTTTTTT. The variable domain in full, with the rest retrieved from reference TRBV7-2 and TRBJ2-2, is GAGVSQSPSNKVTEKGKDVELRCDPISGHTALYWYRQSLGQGLEFLIYFQGNSAPDKSGLPSDRFSAERTGGSVSTLTIQRTQQEDSAVYLCASSLPGLAGYTGELFFGEGSRLTVL.

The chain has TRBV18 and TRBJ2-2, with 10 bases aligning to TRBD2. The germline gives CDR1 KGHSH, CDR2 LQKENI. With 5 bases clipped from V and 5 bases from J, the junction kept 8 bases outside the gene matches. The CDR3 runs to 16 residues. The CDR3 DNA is TGTGCCAGCTCATCCACTAGCGGGGCCGGAACCGGGGAGCTGTTTTTT. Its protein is CASSSTSGAGTGELFF.

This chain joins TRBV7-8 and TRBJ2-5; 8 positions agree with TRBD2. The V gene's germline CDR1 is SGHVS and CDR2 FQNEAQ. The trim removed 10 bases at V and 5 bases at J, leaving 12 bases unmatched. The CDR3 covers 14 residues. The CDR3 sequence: CAILPAGGRETQYF. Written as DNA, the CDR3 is TGTGCCATCCTACCGGCGGGGGGCCGGGAGACCCAGTACTTC.

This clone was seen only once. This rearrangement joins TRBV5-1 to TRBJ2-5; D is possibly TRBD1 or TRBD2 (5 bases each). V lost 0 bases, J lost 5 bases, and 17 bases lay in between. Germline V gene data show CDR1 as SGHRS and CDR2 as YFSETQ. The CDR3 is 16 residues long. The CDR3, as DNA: TGCGCCAGCAGCTTGGTGGGGCGGCAGGGACGGGAGACCCAGTACTTC. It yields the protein CASSLVGRQGRETQYF.

The CDR3 coding sequence is TGTGCCAGCAGTTTGCCTCTTGCCAGGGAACACTACGAGCAGTACTTC. Its protein is CASSLPLAREHYEQYF. The chain carries TRBV28 and TRBJ2-7, with D possibly TRBD1 on 5 matching bases. V shed 3 bases and J shed 3 bases, with 18 bases lying between them. This CDR3 has 16 residues. Germline-derived CDR1 and CDR2 are MDHEN and SYDVKM.

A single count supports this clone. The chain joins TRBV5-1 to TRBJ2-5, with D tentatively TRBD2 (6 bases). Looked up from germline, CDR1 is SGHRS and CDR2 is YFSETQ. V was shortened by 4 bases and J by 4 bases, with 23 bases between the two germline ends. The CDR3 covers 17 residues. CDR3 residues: CASSAAVAAHYVETQYF. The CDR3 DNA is TGCGCCAGCAGCGCAGCAGTAGCGGCCCACTATGTAGAGACCCAGTACTTC.

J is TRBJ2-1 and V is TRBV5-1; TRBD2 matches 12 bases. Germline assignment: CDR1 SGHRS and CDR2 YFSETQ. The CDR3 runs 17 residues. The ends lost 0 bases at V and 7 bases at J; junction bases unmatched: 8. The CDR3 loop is CASSLVPSGRGLNEQFF. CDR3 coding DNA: TGCGCCAGCAGCTTGGTACCTAGCGGGAGGGGGCTGAATGAGCAGTTCTTC.

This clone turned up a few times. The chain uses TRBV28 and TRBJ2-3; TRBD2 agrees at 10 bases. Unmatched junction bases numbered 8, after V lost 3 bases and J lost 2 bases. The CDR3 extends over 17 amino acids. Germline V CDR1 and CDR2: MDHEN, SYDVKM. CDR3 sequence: CASSFSYGLADTDTQYF. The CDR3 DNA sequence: TGTGCCAGCAGTTTCTCCTACGGACTAGCGGACACAGATACGCAGTATTTT.

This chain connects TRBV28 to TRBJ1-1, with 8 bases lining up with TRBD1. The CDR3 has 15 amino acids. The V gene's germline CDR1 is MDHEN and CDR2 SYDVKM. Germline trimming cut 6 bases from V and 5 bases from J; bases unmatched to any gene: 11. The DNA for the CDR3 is TGTGCCAGCAGGGGGGCAGGGGGCGCAGGGACTGAAGCTTTCTTT. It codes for CASRGAGGAGTEAFF.

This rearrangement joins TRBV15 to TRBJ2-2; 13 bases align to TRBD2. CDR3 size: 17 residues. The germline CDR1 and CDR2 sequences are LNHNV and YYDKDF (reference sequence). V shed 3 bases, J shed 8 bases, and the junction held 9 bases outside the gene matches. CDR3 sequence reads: CATSRTAGLAGRGELFF. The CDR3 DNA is TGTGCCACCAGCAGGACTGCGGGACTAGCGGGAAGAGGGGAGCTGTTTTTT.

CDR3 protein: CAISESGGLSGTEAFF. In nucleotides, the CDR3 is TGTGCCATCAGTGAGTCAGGGGGCCTTTCAGGGACTGAAGCTTTCTTT. The rearrangement links TRBV10-3 to TRBJ1-1; 7 bases fit TRBD1. Germline CDR1 and CDR2: ENHRY and SYGVKD. The ends lost 0 bases at V and 5 bases at J; junction bases unmatched: 9. This CDR3 has 16 amino acids.

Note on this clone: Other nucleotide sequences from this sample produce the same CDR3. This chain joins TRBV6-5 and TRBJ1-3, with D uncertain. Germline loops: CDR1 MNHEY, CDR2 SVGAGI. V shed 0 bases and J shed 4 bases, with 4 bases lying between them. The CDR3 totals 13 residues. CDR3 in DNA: TGTGCCAGCAGTTACTCTTCGGGAAACACCATATATTTT. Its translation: CASSYSSGNTIYF.

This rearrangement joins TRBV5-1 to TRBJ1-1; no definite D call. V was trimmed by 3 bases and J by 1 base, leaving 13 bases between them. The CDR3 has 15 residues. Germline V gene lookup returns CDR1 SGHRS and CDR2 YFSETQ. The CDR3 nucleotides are TGCGCCAGCAGCTCCCGCCGGACGGGGAACACTGAAGCTTTCTTT. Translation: CASSSRRTGNTEAFF.

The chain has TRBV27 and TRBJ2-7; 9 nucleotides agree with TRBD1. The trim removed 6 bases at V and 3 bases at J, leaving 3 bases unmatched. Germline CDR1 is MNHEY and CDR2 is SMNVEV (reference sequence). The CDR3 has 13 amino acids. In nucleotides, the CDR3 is TGTGCCAGCAGCTGGGACAGGGACTACGAGCAGTACTTC. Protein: CASSWDRDYEQYF.

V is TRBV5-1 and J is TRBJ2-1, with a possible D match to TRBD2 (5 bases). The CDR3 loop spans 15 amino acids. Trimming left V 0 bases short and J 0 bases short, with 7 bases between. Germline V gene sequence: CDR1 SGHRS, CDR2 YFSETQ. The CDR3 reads CASSLDGISYNEQFF. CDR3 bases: TGCGCCAGCAGCTTGGACGGGATCTCCTACAATGAGCAGTTCTTC. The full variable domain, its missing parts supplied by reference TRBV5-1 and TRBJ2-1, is KAGVTQTPRYLIKTRGQQVTLSCSPISGHRSVSWYQQTPGQGLQFLFEYFSETQRNKGNFPGRFSGRQFSNSRSEMNVSTLELGDSALYLCASSLDGISYNEQFFGPGTRLTVL.

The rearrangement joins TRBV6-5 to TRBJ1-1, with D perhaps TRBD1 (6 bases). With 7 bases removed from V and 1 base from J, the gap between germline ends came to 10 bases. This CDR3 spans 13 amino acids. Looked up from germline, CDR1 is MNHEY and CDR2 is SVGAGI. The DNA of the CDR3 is TGTGCCAGCAACCTACAGGGGAACACTGAAGCTTTCTTT. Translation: CASNLQGNTEAFF.

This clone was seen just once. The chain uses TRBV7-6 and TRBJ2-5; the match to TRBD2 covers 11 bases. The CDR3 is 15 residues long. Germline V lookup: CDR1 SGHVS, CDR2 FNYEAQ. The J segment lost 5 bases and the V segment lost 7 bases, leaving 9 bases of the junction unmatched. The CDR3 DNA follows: TGTGCCAGCATCCCTATAGCGGGAGGGCGTGAGACCCAGTACTTC. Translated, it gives CASIPIAGGRETQYF.

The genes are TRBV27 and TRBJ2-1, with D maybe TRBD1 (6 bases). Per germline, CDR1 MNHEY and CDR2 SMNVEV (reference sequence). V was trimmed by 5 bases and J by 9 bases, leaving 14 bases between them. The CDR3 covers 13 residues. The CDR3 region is CASSTHRVGEQFF. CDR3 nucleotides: TGTGCCAGCAGTACTCACAGGGTTGGTGAGCAGTTCTTC.

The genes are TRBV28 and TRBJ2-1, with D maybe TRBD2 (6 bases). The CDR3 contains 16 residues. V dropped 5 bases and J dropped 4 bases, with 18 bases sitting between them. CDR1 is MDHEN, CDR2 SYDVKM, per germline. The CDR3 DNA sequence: TGTGCCAGCAGTCAACTAGCCATCGGGGTTTACAATGAGCAGTTCTTC. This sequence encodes CASSQLAIGVYNEQFF.

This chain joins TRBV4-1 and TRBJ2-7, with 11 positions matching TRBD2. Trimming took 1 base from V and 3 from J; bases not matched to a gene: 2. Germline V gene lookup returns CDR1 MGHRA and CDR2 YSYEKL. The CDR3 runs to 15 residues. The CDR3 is CASSQVTSGSYEQYF. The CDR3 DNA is TGCGCCAGCAGCCAAGTCACTAGCGGGAGCTACGAGCAGTACTTC.

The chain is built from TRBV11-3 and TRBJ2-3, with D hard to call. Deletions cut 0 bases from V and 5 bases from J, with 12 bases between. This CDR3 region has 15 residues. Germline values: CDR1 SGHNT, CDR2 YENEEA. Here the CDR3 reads CASSLDQQVQDTQYF. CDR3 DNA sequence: TGTGCCAGCAGCTTAGATCAGCAGGTTCAAGATACGCAGTATTTT.

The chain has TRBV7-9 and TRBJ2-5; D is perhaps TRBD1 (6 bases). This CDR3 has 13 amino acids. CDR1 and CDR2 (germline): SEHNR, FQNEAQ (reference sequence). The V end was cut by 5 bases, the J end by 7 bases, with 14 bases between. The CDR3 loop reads CASSHSGDGTQYF. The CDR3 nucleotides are TGTGCCAGCAGCCACTCAGGGGACGGGACCCAGTACTTC.

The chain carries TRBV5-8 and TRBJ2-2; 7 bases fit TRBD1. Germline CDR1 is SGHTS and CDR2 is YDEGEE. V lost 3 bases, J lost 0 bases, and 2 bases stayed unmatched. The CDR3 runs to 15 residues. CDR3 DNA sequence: TGTGCCAGCAGCTCCGGACAGGCGAACACCGGGGAGCTGTTTTTT. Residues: CASSSGQANTGELFF.